This entry is about one T cell receptor (beta chain). Its specificity is not known. The data stem from a study of cytomegalovirus exposure and HLA in healthy donors. Overall study context: Clustering assigned over 70% of the roughly 430 genotyped donors to the Caucasian-associated ancestry cluster.

PCR employed 60 Vbeta and 13 Jbeta primers. Produced via immunoSEQ multiplex PCR; TCRdb's table is partial and in-frame only. The sample records over 95,000 clones, 82% being singletons. CDR3 size: 14 residues. Germline CDR1 reads SQVTM; CDR2 reads ANQGSEA. V was pared by 8 bases and J by 6 bases, with 19 bases between. Study-level results: Reported results showed that the classifier diagnosed cytomegalovirus status with high specificity and sensitivity.

The receptor was isolated from a woman aged 18-30 years in good health and CMV-seronegative. Sequenced sample: PBMCs. The chain links TRBV29-1 to TRBJ2-2, with D possibly being TRBD2 (7 bases). The CDR3 DNA follows: TGCAGCTCCGACGGGCGGGGGCGGGCCGGGGAGCTGTTTTTT. It codes for CSSDGRGRAGELFF.